Listed here is a single TCR beta chain. This CDR3 spans 13 amino acids. V gave up 1 base and J gave up 5 bases, with 10 bases separating them. CDR1 is SGHRS, CDR2 YFSETQ, per germline. This specimen comes from a study of Graves' ophthalmopathy and Graves' hyperthyroidism. Amplification from RNA transcripts yielded the TCR beta CDR3 regions. First-round RT-PCR relied on HTBI primers, and a second-round multiplex PCR came next. A single record per CDR3 protein comes from TCRdb applying MiXCR to the multiplex PCR reads. There are roughly 700,000 distinct CDR3 sequences in the sample; 35% to 50% occur only once, and approximately 46% lies in the top ten.

The sequenced sample was peripheral blood. The rearrangement links TRBV5-1 to TRBJ2-7; D is possibly TRBD2 (6 bases). The sequence came from an adult man with Graves' ophthalmopathy. In DNA form, the CDR3 reads TGCGCCAGCAGCTTGTTGGCTAGCGACGAGCAGTACTTC. Amino acid sequence: CASSLLASDEQYF.